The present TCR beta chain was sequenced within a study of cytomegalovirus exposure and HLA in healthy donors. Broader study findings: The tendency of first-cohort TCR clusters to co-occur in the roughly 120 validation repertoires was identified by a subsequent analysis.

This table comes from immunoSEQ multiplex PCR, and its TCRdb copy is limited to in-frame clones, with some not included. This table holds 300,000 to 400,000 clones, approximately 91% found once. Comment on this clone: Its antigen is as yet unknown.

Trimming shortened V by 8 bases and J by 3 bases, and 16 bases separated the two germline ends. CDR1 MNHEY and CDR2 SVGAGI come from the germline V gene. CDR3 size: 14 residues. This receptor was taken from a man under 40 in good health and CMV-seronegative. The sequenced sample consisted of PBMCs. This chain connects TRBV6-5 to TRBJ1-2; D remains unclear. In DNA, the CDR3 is TGTGCCAGCGTCGACCCAGGAAATTACTATGGCTACACCTTC. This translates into CASVDPGNYYGYTF.